This T cell receptor (beta chain) was profiled in a study of OX40 agonist ivuxolimab in advanced cancers. Profiling relied on immunoSEQ multiplex PCR, and the TCRdb table lists in-frame clones only, not all of them. The sample lists fewer than 90,000 clones, approximately 81% occurring once. The CDR3 spans 16 residues. With 4 bases clipped from V and 5 bases from J, the junction kept 7 bases outside the gene matches. Germline V gene data show CDR1 as SGHDT and CDR2 as YYEEEE. The sample was CD4+ or CD8+ T cells sorted from blood, taken in a trial of the OX40 agonist ivuxolimab. The chain joins TRBV5-6 to TRBJ2-1, with 12 nucleotides matching TRBD2. This TCR was recovered from an adult with an advanced solid tumor such as melanoma, head and neck, liver or kidney cancer. This chain's CDR3 is CASSLRGLAGNNEQFF. The DNA for the CDR3 is TGTGCCAGCAGCCTCCGAGGACTAGCGGGAAACAATGAGCAGTTCTTC.